This passage covers 10 T cell receptor beta chains from one sample sequenced in a study of cytomegalovirus exposure and HLA in healthy donors. The PCR used 60 Vbeta and 13 Jbeta primers. The data were produced by immunoSEQ multiplex PCR, yet TCRdb's version contains in-frame clones alone and is incomplete. The sample shows approximately 100,000 clones, more than 60% of them seen only once. The material sequenced was PBMCs. The receptors shown here come from a man aged 45-60 years in good health and CMV-seronegative.

The chain has TRBV4-2 and TRBJ1-3; 9 bases line up with TRBD1. Per the germline V gene, CDR1 is LGHNA and CDR2 is YNFKEQ. The trim removed 0 bases at V and 3 bases at J, leaving 9 bases unmatched. CDR3 length equals 18 residues. The CDR3 protein is CASSQDPGQGTIGNTIYF. The CDR3 nucleotides read TGTGCCAGCAGCCAAGATCCAGGACAGGGGACGATTGGAAACACCATATATTTT.

This chain uses TRBV5-1 with TRBJ2-7; 8 bases align to TRBD1. This CDR3 contains 13 residues. Trimming removed 3 bases from V and 5 bases from J; junction bases left unmatched: 4. Germline-derived CDR1 and CDR2 are SGHRS and YFSETQ. The CDR3 region is CASSSDRANEQYF. The DNA for the CDR3 is TGCGCCAGCAGCTCGGACAGGGCCAACGAGCAGTACTTC.

V gene TRBV29-1 combines with J gene TRBJ2-7; 7 bases align to TRBD2. The V and J ends lost 1 base and 5 bases, in that order; junction bases with no gene match: 5. CDR1 and CDR2 from the germline V gene are SQVTM and ANQGSEA. CDR3 length equals 13 residues. The CDR3 protein is CSVEVGGRNEQYF. The CDR3, as DNA: TGCAGCGTTGAAGTGGGAGGGCGTAACGAGCAGTACTTC.

The J gene is TRBJ1-1, the V gene TRBV5-1; the match to TRBD1 covers 8 bases. Germline V gives CDR1 SGHRS, CDR2 YFSETQ. With V trimmed by 4 bases and J by 1 base, 6 bases remained unmatched. This CDR3 has 15 residues. The CDR3 loop reads CASSLGQVGNTEAFF. Here the CDR3 DNA reads TGCGCCAGCAGCCTGGGACAGGTGGGGAACACTGAAGCTTTCTTT.

The chain combines TRBV28 with TRBJ1-2; no clear D. The germline gives CDR1 MDHEN, CDR2 SYDVKM. Deletions cut 6 bases from V and 4 bases from J, with 12 bases between. The CDR3 contains 13 residues. The CDR3 protein is CASRVPGSYGYTF. The CDR3 DNA follows: TGTGCCAGCAGGGTACCGGGAAGCTATGGCTACACCTTC.

The chain couples TRBV27 to TRBJ2-7, with 9 nucleotides matching TRBD2. V shed 5 bases, J shed 3 bases, and the junction held 8 bases outside the gene matches. CDR1 and CDR2 (germline): MNHEY, SMNVEV (reference sequence). This CDR3 has 15 residues. The CDR3, as DNA: TGTGCCAGCAGTACCAGGCGGGAGGGCGACTACGAGCAGTACTTC. Translating gives CASSTRREGDYEQYF.

The chain couples TRBV19 to TRBJ1-2; 9 nucleotides agree with TRBD1. The CDR3 is 14 residues long. With 6 bases clipped from V and 1 base from J, the junction kept 3 bases outside the gene matches. Germline values: CDR1 LNHDA, CDR2 SQIVND (reference sequence). CDR3 amino acids: CASRGTGNNYGYTF. The CDR3, as DNA: TGTGCCAGTAGAGGGACAGGGAATAACTATGGCTACACCTTC.

This clone has just a few counts. The genes are TRBV6-1 and TRBJ1-5, with D hard to call. The CDR3 spans 15 residues. Germline CDR1 and CDR2: MNHNS and SASEGT. Trimming shortened V by 2 bases and J by 5 bases, and 13 bases separated the two germline ends. CDR3 in amino acids: CASSELRTGYQPQHF. In nucleotides, the CDR3 is TGTGCCAGCAGTGAATTGCGGACTGGATATCAGCCCCAGCATTTT.

This clone has only one observation. The gene calls are TRBV9 and TRBJ1-2; the match to TRBD1 covers 9 bases. Losses at the gene ends were 3 bases for V and 8 bases for J; bases not matched to a gene: 8. Germline V CDR1 and CDR2: SGDLS, YYNGEE. CDR3 size: 14 residues. The CDR3 bases are TGTGCCAGCAGCGCGGGGACAGGGATGATAGGCTACACCTTC. It encodes CASSAGTGMIGYTF.

This sequence joins TRBV5-4 and TRBJ2-5; TRBD2 is a possible D gene (7 bases). Trimming pared 2 bases from V and 4 bases from J, leaving 12 bases between. The CDR3 is 14 amino acids. Germline V CDR1 and CDR2: SGHNT, YYREEE (reference sequence). The CDR3 here is CASSFGGRGETQYF. Written as DNA, the CDR3 is TGTGCCAGCAGCTTCGGGGGGCGGGGAGAGACCCAGTACTTC. Full variable domain (remainder filled in from reference TRBV5-4 and TRBJ2-5): ETGVTQSPTHLIKTRGQQVTLRCSSQSGHNTVSWYQQALGQGPQFIFQYYREEENGRGNFPPRFSGLQFPNYSSELNVNALELDDSALYLCASSFGGRGETQYFGPGTRLLVL.